Listed below are T cell receptor beta chains from one sample, sequenced in a study of vaccination effects on CD4 cells after COVID-19. Antigen specificity for these receptors is unknown. TCRdb's table, derived via immunoSEQ multiplex PCR, lists solely in-frame clones and lacks some. The table lists roughly 70,000 clones, roughly 73% of them singletons. The sequenced sample was CD4+ T cells from PBMCs cultured with HIV peptides, obtained before COVID-19 vaccination. These receptors all stem from a human donor who had a prior SARS-CoV-2 infection. Each CDR3 is given with its conserved first and last residue. A D gene is named only where the DNA matches it firmly. Rows give clone size only sometimes, using once, few, many, or a class for an expanded clone.

V	size	D	J	DNA	CDR3
TRBV18	-	-	TRBJ2-1	TGTGCCAGCTTCACCAATCAGGGGCCGTCTTACAATGAGCAGTTCTTC	CASFTNQGPSYNEQFF
TRBV11-1	-	-	TRBJ1-1	TGTGCCAGCAGGGTCGGACCGATTAACACTGAAGCTTTCTTT	CASRVGPINTEAFF
TRBV11-3	few	-	TRBJ2-7	TGTGCCAGCAGCTTTAGGGTCTCCTACGAGCAGTACTTC	CASSFRVSYEQYF
TRBV7-3	-	TRBD2	TRBJ2-1	TGTGCCAGCAGCTTAAGGGCTAGCGGGGTTGGTAATGAGCAGTTCTTC	CASSLRASGVGNEQFF
TRBV5-1	-	-	TRBJ1-1	TGCGCCAGCAGCTTGCAGGGAGGTTTGGAGACTGAAGCTTTCTTT	CASSLQGGLETEAFF
TRBV7-2	-	-	TRBJ1-1	TGTGCCAGCAGCTTAGGTCCCGCAAACACTGAAGCTTTCTTT	CASSLGPANTEAFF
TRBV20-1	-	-	TRBJ2-3	TGCAGTGCTAGTGCTATGTGGCCCACAGATACGCAGTATTTT	CSASAMWPTDTQYF
TRBV6-5	-	-	TRBJ2-6	TGTGCCAGCAGTTACTCGGCGTCCTCTGGGGCCAACGTCCTGACTTTC	CASSYSASSGANVLTF
TRBV5-4	-	TRBD2	TRBJ2-3	TGTGCCAGCAGAGCGACTAGCTTTCAAACGGATACGCAGTATTTT	CASRATSFQTDTQYF
TRBV4-3	-	TRBD2	TRBJ2-7	TGCGCCAGCAGCCAAGAGGCTAGCGGGAGTTACGGGGACGAGCAGTACTTC	CASSQEASGSYGDEQYF
TRBV3-1/TRBV3-2	-	TRBD2	TRBJ2-1	TGTGCCAGCAGCACTAGCGGGGGGGCCGCCTACAATGAGCAGTTCTTC	CASSTSGGAAYNEQFF
TRBV27	-	-	TRBJ2-1	TGTGCCAGCAGCTCCCAGCGCGACAATGAGCAGTTCTTC	CASSSQRDNEQFF
TRBV9	-	-	TRBJ1-1	TGTGCCAGCAGCGTTGACCTCCGGGAGAACACTGAAGCTTTCTTT	CASSVDLRENTEAFF